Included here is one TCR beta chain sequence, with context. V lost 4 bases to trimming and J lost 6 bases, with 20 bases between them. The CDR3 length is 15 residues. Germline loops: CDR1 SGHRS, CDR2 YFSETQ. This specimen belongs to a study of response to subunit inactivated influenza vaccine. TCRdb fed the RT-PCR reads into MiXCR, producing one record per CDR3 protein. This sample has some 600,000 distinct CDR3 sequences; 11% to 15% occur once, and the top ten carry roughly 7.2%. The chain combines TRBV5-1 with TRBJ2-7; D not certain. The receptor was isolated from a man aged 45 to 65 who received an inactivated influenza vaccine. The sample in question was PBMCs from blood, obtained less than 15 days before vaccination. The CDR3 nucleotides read TGCGCCAGCAGCCCCCAAACCCGGATGCCGGGCGAGCAGTACTTC. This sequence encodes CASSPQTRMPGEQYF.